One and the same sample provided the 5 T cell receptor beta chains below, sequenced in a study of blood T cell repertoires in COVID-19. Assay used: immunoSEQ multiplex PCR; TCRdb lists only in-frame clones, some missing. The sample records 250,000 to 300,000 clones, about 88% being singletons. Material: peripheral blood. Every receptor here comes from a woman aged 55-70 years with acute or convalescent COVID-19.

V and J are TRBV7-9 and TRBJ2-7, with D perhaps TRBD1 (6 bases). The CDR3 consists of 13 residues. V was trimmed by 3 bases and J by 3 bases, leaving 9 bases between them. Germline CDR1 is SEHNR and CDR2 is FQNEAQ (reference sequence). CDR3: CASSFIGGYEQYF. In DNA form, the CDR3 reads TGTGCCAGCAGCTTCATAGGGGGCTACGAGCAGTACTTC.

V usage is TRBV6-2 or TRBV6-3 and J usage is TRBJ1-4; TRBD1 is a possible D gene (5 bases). Per the germline V gene, CDR1 is MNHEY and CDR2 is SVGEGT. V was clipped by 4 bases and J by 7 bases, with 13 bases between them. There are 14 residues in the CDR3. In DNA form, the CDR3 reads TGTGCCAGCAGTTTGGGGGGATTCGGTGAAAAACTGTTTTTT. Its translation: CASSLGGFGEKLFF.

This rearrangement joins TRBV6-5 to TRBJ2-1; 14 positions agree with TRBD2. In germline, CDR1 is MNHEY, CDR2 SVGAGI. The CDR3 covers 16 residues. Trimming removed 1 base from V and 7 bases from J; junction bases left unmatched: 3. The CDR3 DNA is TGTGCCAGCAGTTACTACCGACTAGCGGGGGGGAATGAGCAGTTCTTC. Translation gives CASSYYRLAGGNEQFF.

The CDR3 DNA reads TGCAGCGTCACGGGGGGGGTCACAGATACGCAGTATTTT. Its translation: CSVTGGVTDTQYF. This sequence joins TRBV29-1 and TRBJ2-3; the match to TRBD2 covers 8 bases. Germline V gene data show CDR1 as SQVTM and CDR2 as ANQGSEA. The CDR3 spans 13 residues. The V gene end was trimmed by 6 bases and the J gene end by 2 bases; junction bases not matched to a gene: 4.

The chain joins TRBV28 to TRBJ1-1; maybe TRBD1 (5 bases). In germline, CDR1 is MDHEN, CDR2 SYDVKM. CDR3 size: 16 residues. The V end lost 8 bases, the J end lost 0 bases, and 19 bases lay between the germline ends. The chain's CDR3 is CASGALWQGMNTEAFF. In nucleotides, the CDR3 is TGTGCCAGCGGGGCACTCTGGCAGGGTATGAACACTGAAGCTTTCTTT.